The rows below give T cell receptor beta chains drawn from one sample of a study of cytomegalovirus exposure and HLA in healthy donors. Profiling relied on immunoSEQ multiplex PCR, and the TCRdb table lists in-frame clones only, not all of them. The table lists fewer than 150,000 clones, approximately 71% of them singletons, with 4.5% to 6% in the top ten. Sequenced input: PBMCs. The source is a woman aged 45-65 years in good health and CMV-seronegative. CDR3s include the opening cysteine and the closing phenylalanine or tryptophan. Each record gives: J gene, V gene, D gene, clone size, CDR3 protein, CDR3 DNA. A D gene is named only where the DNA matches it firmly. Part of the rows lack a size; the others show once, few, many or a class for expanded clones.

j_call: TRBJ2-5
v_call: TRBV2
d_call: TRBD2
clone_size: -
cdr3_aa: CASRDAGTRVQRGWETQYF
cdr3_nt: TGTGCCAGCAGAGATGCCGGGACCCGGGTTCAGCGGGGGTGGGAGACCCAGTACTTC

j_call: TRBJ2-1
v_call: TRBV19
d_call: -
clone_size: -
cdr3_aa: CASSIAMWGDNEQFF
cdr3_nt: TGTGCCAGTAGTATAGCGATGTGGGGGGACAATGAGCAGTTCTTC

j_call: TRBJ2-3
v_call: TRBV19
d_call: -
clone_size: -
cdr3_aa: CASSIGSGHTDTQYF
cdr3_nt: TGTGCCAGTAGTATAGGAAGCGGGCACACAGATACGCAGTATTTT

j_call: TRBJ1-5
v_call: TRBV28
d_call: -
clone_size: -
cdr3_aa: CASVWTPNSNQPQHF
cdr3_nt: TGTGCCAGCGTATGGACACCTAATAGCAATCAGCCCCAGCATTTT

j_call: TRBJ2-1
v_call: TRBV6-5
d_call: TRBD2
clone_size: -
cdr3_aa: CASRQLAGGLVEQFF
cdr3_nt: TGTGCCAGCAGACAACTAGCGGGGGGGCTCGTTGAGCAGTTCTTC

j_call: TRBJ1-1
v_call: TRBV5-4
d_call: -
clone_size: few
cdr3_aa: CASSPQTRQAHTEAFF
cdr3_nt: TGTGCCAGCAGCCCCCAGACTCGACAGGCTCACACTGAAGCTTTCTTT

j_call: TRBJ1-1
v_call: TRBV11-2
d_call: -
clone_size: -
cdr3_aa: CASSLVSGGNTEAFF
cdr3_nt: TGTGCCAGCAGCTTAGTATCCGGGGGGAACACTGAAGCTTTCTTT

j_call: TRBJ2-7
v_call: TRBV29-1
d_call: TRBD1
clone_size: -
cdr3_aa: CSAIPPGQGSEQYF
cdr3_nt: TGCAGCGCTATTCCCCCGGGACAGGGTTCCGAGCAGTACTTC

j_call: TRBJ2-2
v_call: TRBV19
d_call: -
clone_size: once
cdr3_aa: CASTLSSGQPSTGELFF
cdr3_nt: TGTGCCAGTACTCTCTCTTCGGGTCAGCCCTCCACCGGGGAGCTGTTTTTT

j_call: TRBJ2-7
v_call: TRBV11-2
d_call: TRBD1
clone_size: -
cdr3_aa: CASSLARTGGYEQYF
cdr3_nt: TGTGCCAGCAGCTTAGCTCGGACAGGGGGCTACGAGCAGTACTTC

j_call: TRBJ1-2
v_call: TRBV27
d_call: -
clone_size: -
cdr3_aa: CASSLEGSYGYTF
cdr3_nt: TGTGCCAGCAGTTTGGAGGGGAGCTATGGCTACACCTTC

j_call: TRBJ1-2
v_call: TRBV6-6
d_call: -
clone_size: -
cdr3_aa: CASSYSNSYGYTF
cdr3_nt: TGTGCCAGCAGTTACTCGAACAGCTATGGCTACACCTTC

j_call: TRBJ1-1
v_call: TRBV13
d_call: TRBD1
clone_size: few
cdr3_aa: CASSLRQGMNTEAFF
cdr3_nt: TGTGCCAGCAGCTTAAGACAGGGGATGAACACTGAAGCTTTCTTT

j_call: TRBJ2-1
v_call: TRBV7-9
d_call: -
clone_size: -
cdr3_aa: CASSEKTGSLNNEQFF
cdr3_nt: TGTGCCAGCAGCGAGAAGACAGGCTCTCTGAACAATGAGCAGTTCTTC

j_call: TRBJ1-5
v_call: TRBV7-2
d_call: -
clone_size: -
cdr3_aa: CASSLKGDQPQHF
cdr3_nt: TGTGCCAGCAGCTTAAAGGGGGATCAGCCCCAGCATTTT

j_call: TRBJ1-4
v_call: TRBV14
d_call: -
clone_size: few
cdr3_aa: CASNRGNEKLFF
cdr3_nt: TGTGCCAGCAATCGGGGTAATGAAAAACTGTTTTTT

j_call: TRBJ1-1
v_call: TRBV19
d_call: TRBD1
clone_size: few
cdr3_aa: CASSIRGRNTEAFF
cdr3_nt: TGTGCCAGTAGTATTAGGGGGCGGAACACTGAAGCTTTCTTT

j_call: TRBJ2-7
v_call: TRBV19
d_call: -
clone_size: -
cdr3_aa: CASNQGFSYEQYF
cdr3_nt: TGTGCCAGTAACCAGGGGTTCTCCTACGAGCAGTACTTC

j_call: TRBJ1-1
v_call: TRBV27
d_call: -
clone_size: few
cdr3_aa: CASSEPGSDTEAFF
cdr3_nt: TGTGCCAGCAGTGAGCCAGGGTCTGACACTGAAGCTTTCTTT

j_call: TRBJ2-5
v_call: TRBV15
d_call: TRBD2
clone_size: -
cdr3_aa: CATSTWTSGGQETQYF
cdr3_nt: TGTGCCACCAGCACCTGGACTAGCGGGGGACAAGAGACCCAGTACTTC

j_call: TRBJ2-7
v_call: TRBV4-2
d_call: -
clone_size: -
cdr3_aa: CASSQAVGTGRVQYF
cdr3_nt: TGTGCCAGCAGCCAAGCGGTCGGTACAGGTAGGGTGCAGTACTTC

j_call: TRBJ2-1
v_call: TRBV15
d_call: TRBD2
clone_size: -
cdr3_aa: CATSRLAGVNEQFF
cdr3_nt: TGTGCCACCAGCAGACTAGCGGGGGTAAATGAGCAGTTCTTC

j_call: TRBJ2-5
v_call: TRBV7-9
d_call: -
clone_size: -
cdr3_aa: CASSLSGWVETQYF
cdr3_nt: TGTGCCAGCAGCTTATCGGGATGGGTTGAGACCCAGTACTTC

j_call: TRBJ2-2
v_call: TRBV4-3
d_call: TRBD2
clone_size: -
cdr3_aa: CASSPQASGGLNTGELFF
cdr3_nt: TGCGCCAGCAGCCCCCAGGCTAGCGGGGGGTTGAACACCGGGGAGCTGTTTTTT

j_call: TRBJ1-4
v_call: TRBV7-6
d_call: -
clone_size: -
cdr3_aa: CASSLLGEKLFF
cdr3_nt: TGTGCCAGCAGCTTACTAGGTGAAAAACTGTTTTTT

j_call: TRBJ2-5
v_call: TRBV14
d_call: -
clone_size: -
cdr3_aa: CASSQDLSLRETQYF
cdr3_nt: TGTGCCAGCAGCCAAGATCTAAGTCTGCGGGAGACCCAGTACTTC

j_call: TRBJ2-3
v_call: TRBV7-2
d_call: TRBD2
clone_size: -
cdr3_aa: CASSLRTSGGISDAQYF
cdr3_nt: TGTGCCAGCAGCCTCCGGACTAGCGGGGGGATTTCGGATGCGCAGTATTTT

j_call: TRBJ2-3
v_call: TRBV29-1
d_call: TRBD2
clone_size: many
cdr3_aa: CSVASGGDTQYF
cdr3_nt: TGCAGCGTTGCCAGCGGGGGAGATACGCAGTATTTT

j_call: TRBJ1-3
v_call: TRBV7-9
d_call: TRBD1
clone_size: once
cdr3_aa: CASSSSIRTGGFSGNTIYF
cdr3_nt: TGTGCCAGCAGCTCTAGCATTCGGACAGGGGGGTTCTCTGGAAACACCATATATTTT

j_call: TRBJ2-2
v_call: TRBV9
d_call: TRBD2
clone_size: -
cdr3_aa: CASSPRGSGDPGELFF
cdr3_nt: TGTGCCAGCAGCCCCCGGGGTAGCGGGGACCCCGGGGAGCTGTTTTTT

j_call: TRBJ2-2
v_call: TRBV6-5
d_call: TRBD1
clone_size: -
cdr3_aa: CASSRDRGGTGELFF
cdr3_nt: TGTGCCAGCAGTCGGGACAGGGGGGGGACCGGGGAGCTGTTTTTT

j_call: TRBJ1-1
v_call: TRBV4-1
d_call: -
clone_size: few
cdr3_aa: CASRPASTGTEAFF
cdr3_nt: TGCGCCAGCAGGCCCGCCTCCACAGGCACTGAAGCTTTCTTT

j_call: TRBJ2-2
v_call: TRBV15
d_call: -
clone_size: -
cdr3_aa: CATSATRANTGELFF
cdr3_nt: TGTGCCACCAGCGCTACTAGGGCTAACACCGGGGAGCTGTTTTTT

j_call: TRBJ2-3
v_call: TRBV6-4
d_call: TRBD2
clone_size: -
cdr3_aa: CASTPSGGAPDTQYF
cdr3_nt: TGTGCCAGCACCCCTAGCGGGGGGGCCCCAGATACGCAGTATTTT

j_call: TRBJ2-7
v_call: TRBV10-2
d_call: -
clone_size: -
cdr3_aa: CASSEQGGNEQYF
cdr3_nt: TGCGCCAGCAGTGAGCAGGGGGGCAACGAGCAGTACTTC

j_call: TRBJ1-1
v_call: TRBV2
d_call: TRBD1
clone_size: -
cdr3_aa: CASADRDNTEAFF
cdr3_nt: TGTGCCAGCGCGGACAGGGATAACACTGAAGCTTTCTTT

j_call: TRBJ2-6
v_call: TRBV15
d_call: -
clone_size: -
cdr3_aa: CATSRDKTRDVLTF
cdr3_nt: TGTGCCACCAGCAGAGATAAGACTAGAGACGTCCTGACTTTC

j_call: TRBJ2-5
v_call: TRBV27
d_call: -
clone_size: few
cdr3_aa: CASSLSMEGAGQETQYF
cdr3_nt: TGTGCCAGCAGTTTATCGATGGAGGGGGCTGGGCAAGAGACCCAGTACTTC

j_call: TRBJ1-4
v_call: TRBV6-5
d_call: TRBD1
clone_size: -
cdr3_aa: CASSKIGQGFEKLFF
cdr3_nt: TGTGCCAGCAGTAAAATAGGACAGGGTTTCGAAAAACTGTTTTTT

j_call: TRBJ1-2
v_call: TRBV5-6
d_call: TRBD1
clone_size: -
cdr3_aa: CASSPHLGQGDYGYTF
cdr3_nt: TGTGCCAGCAGCCCCCACCTGGGACAGGGGGACTATGGCTACACCTTC

j_call: TRBJ2-5
v_call: TRBV5-1
d_call: TRBD2
clone_size: -
cdr3_aa: CASSWPRVGRDQETQYF
cdr3_nt: TGCGCCAGCAGCTGGCCCCGCGTAGGGAGGGACCAAGAGACCCAGTACTTC

j_call: TRBJ1-3
v_call: TRBV19
d_call: -
clone_size: once
cdr3_aa: CASSIRGAGYVAGNTIYF
cdr3_nt: TGTGCCAGTAGTATTCGTGGCGCAGGATACGTTGCTGGAAACACCATATATTTT

j_call: TRBJ2-2
v_call: TRBV7-6
d_call: TRBD2
clone_size: -
cdr3_aa: CASSLLAGGNTGELFF
cdr3_nt: TGTGCCAGCAGCTTATTGGCGGGGGGGAACACCGGGGAGCTGTTTTTT

j_call: TRBJ1-6
v_call: TRBV29-1
d_call: -
clone_size: -
cdr3_aa: CSVAFGAPNSPLHF
cdr3_nt: TGCAGCGTTGCGTTTGGGGCTCCAAATTCACCCCTCCACTTT

j_call: TRBJ1-2
v_call: TRBV7-9
d_call: -
clone_size: once
cdr3_aa: CASSPPGGRSGYTF
cdr3_nt: TGTGCCAGCAGCCCGCCGGGAGGGAGGAGTGGCTACACCTTC

j_call: TRBJ2-2
v_call: TRBV6-1
d_call: -
clone_size: -
cdr3_aa: CASLQVHGELFF
cdr3_nt: TGTGCCAGCTTACAGGTCCACGGGGAGCTGTTTTTT

j_call: TRBJ2-1
v_call: TRBV7-9
d_call: -
clone_size: once
cdr3_aa: CASSLFTISGYNEQFF
cdr3_nt: TGTGCCAGCAGCTTATTTACGATTTCAGGGTACAATGAGCAGTTCTTC

j_call: TRBJ1-2
v_call: TRBV28
d_call: TRBD1
clone_size: -
cdr3_aa: CASSPTGRVYGYTF
cdr3_nt: TGTGCCAGCAGTCCGACAGGGAGAGTCTATGGCTACACCTTC

j_call: TRBJ1-1
v_call: TRBV25-1
d_call: -
clone_size: -
cdr3_aa: CASSLGAETEAFF
cdr3_nt: TGTGCCAGCAGTCTAGGCGCTGAGACTGAAGCTTTCTTT

j_call: TRBJ2-7
v_call: TRBV13
d_call: TRBD2
clone_size: few
cdr3_aa: CASSLGPRGGYEQYF
cdr3_nt: TGTGCCAGCAGCTTAGGACCGCGGGGGGGCTACGAGCAGTACTTC

j_call: TRBJ1-2
v_call: TRBV7-9
d_call: -
clone_size: -
cdr3_aa: CASSSDFNYGYTF
cdr3_nt: TGTGCCAGCAGCTCGGACTTTAACTATGGCTACACCTTC

j_call: TRBJ2-1
v_call: TRBV27
d_call: -
clone_size: -
cdr3_aa: CASSVTESYNEQFF
cdr3_nt: TGTGCCAGCAGTGTGACAGAGTCCTACAATGAGCAGTTCTTC

j_call: TRBJ2-7
v_call: TRBV28
d_call: TRBD1
clone_size: -
cdr3_aa: CASSYEAGGSYEQYF
cdr3_nt: TGTGCCAGCAGTTACGAAGCAGGGGGCTCCTACGAGCAGTACTTC

j_call: TRBJ2-7
v_call: TRBV19
d_call: TRBD1
clone_size: -
cdr3_aa: CASSIGQGVYEQYF
cdr3_nt: TGTGCCAGTAGTATTGGCCAGGGGGTTTACGAGCAGTACTTC

j_call: TRBJ2-5
v_call: TRBV15
d_call: -
clone_size: -
cdr3_aa: CATSRGKRGATETQYF
cdr3_nt: TGTGCCACCAGCAGAGGAAAGCGTGGGGCGACGGAGACCCAGTACTTC

j_call: TRBJ1-1
v_call: TRBV2
d_call: TRBD1
clone_size: few
cdr3_aa: CASNGQGMSTEAFF
cdr3_nt: TGTGCCAGCAACGGACAGGGTATGAGCACTGAAGCTTTCTTT

j_call: TRBJ2-5
v_call: TRBV5-1
d_call: -
clone_size: -
cdr3_aa: CASSPSYGASKTQYF
cdr3_nt: TGCGCCAGCAGCCCCAGTTATGGGGCCTCAAAGACCCAGTACTTC

j_call: TRBJ2-7
v_call: TRBV6-1
d_call: TRBD2
clone_size: -
cdr3_aa: CASRTSGAYEQYF
cdr3_nt: TGTGCCAGCAGGACTAGCGGGGCCTACGAGCAGTACTTC

j_call: TRBJ2-7
v_call: TRBV5-8
d_call: TRBD2
clone_size: -
cdr3_aa: CASSSPYGRESYEQYF
cdr3_nt: TGTGCCAGCAGCTCTCCCTACGGGAGGGAGTCCTACGAGCAGTACTTC

j_call: TRBJ1-6
v_call: TRBV5-4
d_call: TRBD1
clone_size: few
cdr3_aa: CASSSADRVNSPLHF
cdr3_nt: TGTGCCAGCAGCTCAGCCGACAGGGTGAATTCACCCCTCCACTTT